Reported below is one T cell receptor beta chain. Looked up from germline, CDR1 is LNHDA and CDR2 is SQIVND (reference sequence). The CDR3 is made up of 15 amino acids. Trimming cost V 4 bases and J 1 base, with 8 bases left between them. Clones were read by immunoSEQ multiplex PCR, and TCRdb kept only the in-frame ones, dropping some. Of about 100,000 clones listed, 85% to 95% are singletons. The data were taken from a study of technical replicates of blood from a few donors. Sample: T cells isolated from PBMCs. The V call is TRBV19, the J call TRBJ2-6; the D is unclear. This sequence was found in a human donor in good health. The CDR3 reads CASSTLRSGANVLTF. CDR3 sequence (DNA): TGTGCCAGTAGTACTCTGAGGTCTGGGGCCAACGTCCTGACTTTC. Full variable domain (outside the CDR3, taken from reference TRBV19 and TRBJ2-6): DGGITQSPKYLFRKEGQNVTLSCEQNLNHDAMYWYRQDPGQGLRLIYYSQIVNDFQKGDIAEGYSVSREKKESFPLTVTSAQKNPTAFYLCASSTLRSGANVLTFGAGSRLTVL.